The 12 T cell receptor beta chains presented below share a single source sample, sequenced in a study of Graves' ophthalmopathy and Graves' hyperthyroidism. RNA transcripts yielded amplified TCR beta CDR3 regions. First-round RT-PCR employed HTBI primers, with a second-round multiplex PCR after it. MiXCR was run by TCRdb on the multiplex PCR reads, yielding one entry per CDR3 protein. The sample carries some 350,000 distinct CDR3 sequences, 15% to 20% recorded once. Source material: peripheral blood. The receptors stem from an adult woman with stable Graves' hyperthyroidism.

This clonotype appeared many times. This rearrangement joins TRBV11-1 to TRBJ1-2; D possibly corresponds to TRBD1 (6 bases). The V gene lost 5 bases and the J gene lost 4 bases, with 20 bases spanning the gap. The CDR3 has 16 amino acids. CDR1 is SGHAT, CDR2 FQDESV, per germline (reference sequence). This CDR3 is CASSPLRTEGIYGYTF. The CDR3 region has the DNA TGTGCCAGCAGCCCCCTCCGGACAGAGGGAATCTATGGCTACACCTTC.

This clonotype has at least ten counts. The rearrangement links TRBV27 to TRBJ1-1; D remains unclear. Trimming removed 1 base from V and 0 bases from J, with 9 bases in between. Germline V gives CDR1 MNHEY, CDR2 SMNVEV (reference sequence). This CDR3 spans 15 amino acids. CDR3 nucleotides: TGTGCCAGCAGTTTATTAAGTTCCATGAACACTGAAGCTTTCTTT. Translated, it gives CASSLLSSMNTEAFF.

The CDR3 sequence: CASSAHWEGTEAFF. DNA for the CDR3: TGTGCCAGCAGCGCTCATTGGGAGGGCACTGAAGCTTTCTTT. The chain carries TRBV12-3 or TRBV12-4 and TRBJ1-1; no clear D gene. Trimming took 6 bases from V and 4 from J, leaving 15 bases between them. The CDR3 contains 14 residues.

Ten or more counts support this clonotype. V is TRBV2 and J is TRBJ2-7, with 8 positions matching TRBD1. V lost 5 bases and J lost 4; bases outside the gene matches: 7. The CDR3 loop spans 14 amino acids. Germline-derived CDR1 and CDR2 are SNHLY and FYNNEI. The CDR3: CASSPDRAGYEQYF. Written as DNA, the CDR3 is TGTGCCAGCAGTCCGGACAGGGCGGGATACGAGCAGTACTTC.

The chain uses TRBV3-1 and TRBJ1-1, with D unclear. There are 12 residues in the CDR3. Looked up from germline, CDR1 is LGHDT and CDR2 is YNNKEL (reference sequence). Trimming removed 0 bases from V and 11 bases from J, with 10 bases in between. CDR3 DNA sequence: TGTGCCAGCAGCCAAGATATCAGTGCGGCTTTCTTT. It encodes CASSQDISAAFF.

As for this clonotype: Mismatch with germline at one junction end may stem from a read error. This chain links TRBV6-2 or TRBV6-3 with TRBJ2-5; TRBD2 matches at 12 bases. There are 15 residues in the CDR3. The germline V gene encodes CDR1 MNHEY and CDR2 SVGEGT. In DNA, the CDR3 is TGTGCCAGCATCTCCGGACTAGCGGGAAAAGAGACCCGGTACTTC. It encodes CASISGLAGKETRYF.

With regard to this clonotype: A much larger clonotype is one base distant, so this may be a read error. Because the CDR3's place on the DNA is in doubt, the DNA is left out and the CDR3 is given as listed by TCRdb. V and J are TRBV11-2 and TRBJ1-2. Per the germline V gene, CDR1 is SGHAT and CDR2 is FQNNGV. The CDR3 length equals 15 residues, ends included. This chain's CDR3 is CASSWGGGSSYGYAF.

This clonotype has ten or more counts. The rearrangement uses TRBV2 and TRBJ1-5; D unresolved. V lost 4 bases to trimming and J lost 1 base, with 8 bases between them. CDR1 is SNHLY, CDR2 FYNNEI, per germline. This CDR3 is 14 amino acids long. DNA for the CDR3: TGTGCCAGCAGTGGGGAGGGAAGCAATCAGCCCCAGCATTTT. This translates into CASSGEGSNQPQHF. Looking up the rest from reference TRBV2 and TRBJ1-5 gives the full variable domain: EPEVTQTPSHQVTQMGQEVILRCVPISNHLYFYWYRQILGQKVEFLVSFYNNEISEKSEIFDDQFSVERPDGSNFTLKIRSTKLEDSAMYFCASSGEGSNQPQHFGDGTRLSIL.

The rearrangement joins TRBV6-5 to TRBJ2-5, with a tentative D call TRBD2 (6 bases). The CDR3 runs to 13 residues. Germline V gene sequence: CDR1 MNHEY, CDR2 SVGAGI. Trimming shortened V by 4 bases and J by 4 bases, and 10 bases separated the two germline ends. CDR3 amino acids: CASSWAGRETQYF. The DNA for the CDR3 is TGTGCCAGCAGTTGGGCGGGAAGAGAGACCCAGTACTTC.

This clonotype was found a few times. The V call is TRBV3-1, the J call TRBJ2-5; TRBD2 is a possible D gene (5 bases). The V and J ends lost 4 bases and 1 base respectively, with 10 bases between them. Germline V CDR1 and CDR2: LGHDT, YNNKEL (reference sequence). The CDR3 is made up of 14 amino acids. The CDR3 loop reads CASSRRGSQETQYF. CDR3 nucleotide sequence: TGTGCCAGCAGCCGTCGGGGTTCCCAAGAGACCCAGTACTTC.

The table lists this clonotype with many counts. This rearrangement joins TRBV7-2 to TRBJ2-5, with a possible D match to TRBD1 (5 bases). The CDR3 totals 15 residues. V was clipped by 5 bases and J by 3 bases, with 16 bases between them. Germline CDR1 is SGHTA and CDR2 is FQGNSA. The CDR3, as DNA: TGTGCCAGCAGCCAAGGGGTCGTGGGGAAAGAGACCCAGTACTTC. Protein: CASSQGVVGKETQYF. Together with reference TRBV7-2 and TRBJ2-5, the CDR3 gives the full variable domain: GAGVSQSPSNKVTEKGKDVELRCDPISGHTALYWYRQSLGQGLEFLIYFQGNSAPDKSGLPSDRFSAERTGGSVSTLTIQRTQQEDSAVYLCASSQGVVGKETQYFGPGTRLLVL.

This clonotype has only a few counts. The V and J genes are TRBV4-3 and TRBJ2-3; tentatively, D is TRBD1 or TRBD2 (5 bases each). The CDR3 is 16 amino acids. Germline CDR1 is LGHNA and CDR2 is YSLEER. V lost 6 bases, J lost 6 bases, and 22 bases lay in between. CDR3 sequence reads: CASSPVTGQFVDTQYF. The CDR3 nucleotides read TGCGCCAGCAGTCCGGTAACGGGGCAGTTTGTGGATACGCAGTATTTT.